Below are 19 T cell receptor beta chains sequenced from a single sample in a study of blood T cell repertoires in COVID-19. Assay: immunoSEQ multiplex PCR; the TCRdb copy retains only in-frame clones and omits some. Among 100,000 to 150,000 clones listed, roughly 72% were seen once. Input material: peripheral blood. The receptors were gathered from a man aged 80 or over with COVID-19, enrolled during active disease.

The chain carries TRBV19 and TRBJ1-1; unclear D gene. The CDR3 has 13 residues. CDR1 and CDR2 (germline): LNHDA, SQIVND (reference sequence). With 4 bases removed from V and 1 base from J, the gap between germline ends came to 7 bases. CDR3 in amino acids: CASSTQRNTEAFF. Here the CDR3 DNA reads TGTGCCAGTAGTACACAGAGGAACACTGAAGCTTTCTTT.

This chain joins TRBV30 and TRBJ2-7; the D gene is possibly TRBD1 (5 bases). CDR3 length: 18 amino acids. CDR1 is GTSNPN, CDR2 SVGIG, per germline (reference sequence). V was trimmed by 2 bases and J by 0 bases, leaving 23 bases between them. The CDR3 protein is CAWSPPYDSRFSSYEQYF. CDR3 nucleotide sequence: TGTGCCTGGAGTCCCCCATACGACAGTCGCTTTAGCTCCTACGAGCAGTACTTC.

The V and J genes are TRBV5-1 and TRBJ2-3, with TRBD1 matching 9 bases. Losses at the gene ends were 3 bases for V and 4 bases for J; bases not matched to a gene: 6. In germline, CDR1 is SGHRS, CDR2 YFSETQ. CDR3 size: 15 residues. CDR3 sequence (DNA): TGCGCCAGCAGCTGGGACAGGGAATTACCAGATACGCAGTATTTT. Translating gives CASSWDRELPDTQYF.

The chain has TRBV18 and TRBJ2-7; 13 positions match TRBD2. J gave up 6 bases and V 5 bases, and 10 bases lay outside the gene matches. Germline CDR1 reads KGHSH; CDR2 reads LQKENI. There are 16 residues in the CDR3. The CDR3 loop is CASSKGTSGIVGEQYF. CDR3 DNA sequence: TGTGCCAGCTCAAAAGGGACTAGCGGGATTGTCGGCGAGCAGTACTTC.

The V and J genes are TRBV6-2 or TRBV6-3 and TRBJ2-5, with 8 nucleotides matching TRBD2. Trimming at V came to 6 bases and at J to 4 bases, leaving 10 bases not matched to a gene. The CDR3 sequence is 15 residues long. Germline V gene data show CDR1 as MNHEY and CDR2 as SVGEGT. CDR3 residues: CASSRRGSGTETQYF. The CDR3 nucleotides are TGTGCCAGCAGCCGCCGAGGTAGCGGGACAGAGACCCAGTACTTC.

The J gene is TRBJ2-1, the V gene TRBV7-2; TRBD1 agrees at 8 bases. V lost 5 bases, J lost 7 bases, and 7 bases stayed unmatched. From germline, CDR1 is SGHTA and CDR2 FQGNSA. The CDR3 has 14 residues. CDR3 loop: CASSGQGAQNEQFF. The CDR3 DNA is TGTGCCAGCAGCGGTCAGGGGGCTCAAAATGAGCAGTTCTTC.

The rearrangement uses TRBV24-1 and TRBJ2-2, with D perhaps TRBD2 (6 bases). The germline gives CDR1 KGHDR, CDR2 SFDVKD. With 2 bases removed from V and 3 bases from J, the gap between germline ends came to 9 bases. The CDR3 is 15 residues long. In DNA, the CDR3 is TGTGCCACCAGTGATTGGCTAGCGTACACCGGGGAGCTGTTTTTT. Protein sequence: CATSDWLAYTGELFF.

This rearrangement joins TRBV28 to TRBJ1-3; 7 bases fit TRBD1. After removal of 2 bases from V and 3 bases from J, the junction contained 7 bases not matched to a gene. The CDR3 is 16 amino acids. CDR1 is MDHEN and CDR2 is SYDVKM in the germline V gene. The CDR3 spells CASSLRATGFGNTIYF. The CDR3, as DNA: TGTGCCAGCAGTTTAAGAGCGACAGGGTTTGGAAACACCATATATTTT.

The CDR3 sequence: CASSFHRAWGTDTQYF. For the CDR3, the DNA is TGCGCCAGCAGCTTTCACAGGGCTTGGGGCACAGATACGCAGTATTTT. The rearrangement uses TRBV4-3 and TRBJ2-3; D may be TRBD1 (6 bases). V was shortened by 5 bases and J by 1 base, with 16 bases between the two germline ends. The CDR3 has 16 amino acids. The V gene's germline CDR1 is LGHNA and CDR2 YSLEER.

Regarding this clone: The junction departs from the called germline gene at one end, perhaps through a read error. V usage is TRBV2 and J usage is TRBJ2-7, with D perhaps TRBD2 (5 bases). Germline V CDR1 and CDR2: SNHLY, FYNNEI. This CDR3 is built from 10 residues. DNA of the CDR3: TGTGCCAGCAGTGAAGCGGGAGAGCGCTTC. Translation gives CASSEAGERF.

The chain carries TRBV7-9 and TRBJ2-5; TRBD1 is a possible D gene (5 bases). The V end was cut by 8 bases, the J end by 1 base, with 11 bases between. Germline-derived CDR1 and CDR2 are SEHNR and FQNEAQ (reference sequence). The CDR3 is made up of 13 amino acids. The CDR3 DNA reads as TGTGCCAGCGTCTCCCAGGGCCAAGAGACCCAGTACTTC. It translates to CASVSQGQETQYF.

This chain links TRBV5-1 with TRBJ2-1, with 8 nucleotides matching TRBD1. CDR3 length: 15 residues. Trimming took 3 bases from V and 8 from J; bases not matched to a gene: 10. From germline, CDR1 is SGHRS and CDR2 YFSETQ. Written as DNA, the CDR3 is TGCGCCAGCAGCTCCACGGACAGGGTTTACCATGAGCAGTTCTTC. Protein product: CASSSTDRVYHEQFF.

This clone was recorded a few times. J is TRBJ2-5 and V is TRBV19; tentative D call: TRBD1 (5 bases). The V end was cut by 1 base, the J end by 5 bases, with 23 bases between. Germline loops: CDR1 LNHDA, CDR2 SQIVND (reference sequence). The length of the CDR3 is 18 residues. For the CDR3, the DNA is TGTGCCAGTAGTATAGGTCCCCTGGGCCAGGGAAGAAGGGAGACCCAGTACTTC. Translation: CASSIGPLGQGRRETQYF.

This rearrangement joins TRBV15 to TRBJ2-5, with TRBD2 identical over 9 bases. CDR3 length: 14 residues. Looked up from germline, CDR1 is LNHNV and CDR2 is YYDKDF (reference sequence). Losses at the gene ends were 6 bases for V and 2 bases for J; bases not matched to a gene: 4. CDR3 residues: CATRREGVQETQYF. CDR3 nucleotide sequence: TGTGCCACCAGGCGGGAGGGGGTTCAAGAGACCCAGTACTTC.

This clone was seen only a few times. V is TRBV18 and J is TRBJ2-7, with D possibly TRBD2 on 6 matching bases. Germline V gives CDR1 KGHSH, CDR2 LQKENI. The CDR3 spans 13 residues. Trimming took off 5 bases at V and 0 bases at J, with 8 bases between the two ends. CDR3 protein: CASSSGSSYEQYF. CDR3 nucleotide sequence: TGTGCCAGCTCATCCGGGAGCTCCTACGAGCAGTACTTC. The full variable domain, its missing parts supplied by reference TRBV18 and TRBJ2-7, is NAGVMQNPRHLVRRRGQEARLRCSPMKGHSHVYWYRQLPEEGLKFMVYLQKENIIDESGMPKERFSAEFPKEGPSILRIQQVVRGDSAAYFCASSSGSSYEQYFGPGTRLTVT.

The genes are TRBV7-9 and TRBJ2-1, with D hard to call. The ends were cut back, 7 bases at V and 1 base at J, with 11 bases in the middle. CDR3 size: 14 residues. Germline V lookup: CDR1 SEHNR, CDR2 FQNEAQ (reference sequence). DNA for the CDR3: TGTGCCAGCACCGAGGTTGGTTCCTACAATGAGCAGTTCTTC. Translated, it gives CASTEVGSYNEQFF. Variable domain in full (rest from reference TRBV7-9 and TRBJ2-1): DTGVSQNPRHKITKRGQNVTFRCDPISEHNRLYWYRQTLGQGPEFLTYFQNEAQLEKSRLLSDRFSAERPKGSFSTLEIQRTEQGDSAMYLCASTEVGSYNEQFFGPGTRLTVL.

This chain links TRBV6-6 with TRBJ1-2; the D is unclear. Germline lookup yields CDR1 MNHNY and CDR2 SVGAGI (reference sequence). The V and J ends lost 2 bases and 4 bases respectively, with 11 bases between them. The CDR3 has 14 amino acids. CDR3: CASSYGQLLYGYTF. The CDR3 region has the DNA TGTGCCAGCAGTTACGGGCAGCTGCTCTATGGCTACACCTTC.

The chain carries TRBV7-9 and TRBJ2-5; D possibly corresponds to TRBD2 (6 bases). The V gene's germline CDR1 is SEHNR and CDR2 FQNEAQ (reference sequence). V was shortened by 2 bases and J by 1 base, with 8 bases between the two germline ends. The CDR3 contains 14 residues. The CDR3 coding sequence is TGTGCCAGCAGCTTACAGGGAGGCCAAGAGACCCAGTACTTC. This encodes CASSLQGGQETQYF.

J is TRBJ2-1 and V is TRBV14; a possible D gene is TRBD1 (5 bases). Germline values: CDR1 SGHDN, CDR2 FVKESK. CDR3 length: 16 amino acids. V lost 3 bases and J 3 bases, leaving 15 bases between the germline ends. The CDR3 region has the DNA TGTGCCAGCAGCCATGGGGCCGGACGACTCTACAATGAGCAGTTCTTC. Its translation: CASSHGAGRLYNEQFF.